Listed below are T cell receptor beta chains from one sample, sequenced in a study. TCRdb called the RT-PCR reads again in MiXCR, with one record for every CDR3 protein. The sample contains about 680,000 distinct CDR3 sequences, approximately 14% of which appear only once. The sequencing sample was made of memory CD4+ T cells from blood. The receptors originated from a female donor in good health, serving as a healthy control. The CDR3 runs from the conserved cysteine through the conserved F or W. D genes are given only for firm matches. Some rows mark clone size as missing; the rest say once, few, many or name a class of expanded clone.

once	TRBV15	-	TRBJ2-7	CATSREPSGDYEQYF	TGTGCCACCAGCAGAGAACCCTCAGGAGACTACGAGCAGTACTTC
-	TRBV24-1	TRBD2	TRBJ2-1	CATSDERGSSYNEQFF	TGTGCCACCAGTGATGAGCGGGGAAGCTCCTACAATGAGCAGTTCTTC
few	TRBV9	-	TRBJ1-3	CASSVAVGNTIYF	TGTGCCAGCAGCGTAGCGGTCGGAAACACCATATATTTT
many	TRBV7-2	-	TRBJ2-7	CASSLAVIYEQYF	TGTGCCAGCAGCTTAGCGGTAATTTACGAGCAGTACTTC
many	TRBV4-3	-	TRBJ2-5	CASSQERWAQETQYF	TGCGCCAGCAGCCAAGAAAGGTGGGCCCAAGAGACCCAGTACTTC
-	TRBV14	TRBD1	TRBJ2-2	CASSQVGTGSAGELFF	TGTGCCAGCAGCCAAGTGGGGACAGGGTCTGCCGGGGAGCTGTTTTTT
once	TRBV7-3	-	TRBJ2-3	CASSTGAPGTETQYF	TGTGCCAGCAGCACCGGGGCCCCAGGAACAGAAACGCAGTATTTT
-	TRBV15	-	TRBJ1-5	CATVSDRSPQHF	TGTGCCACCGTGAGTGACCGGAGCCCCCAGCATTTT
-	TRBV5-1	-	TRBJ1-2	CASSLYLQGAEGYTF	TGCGCCAGCAGCTTGTACCTCCAGGGAGCAGAGGGCTACACCTTC
few	TRBV12-3/TRBV12-4	-	TRBJ1-1	CASSLSDSNTEAFF	TGTGCCAGCAGTTTATCCGATAGTAACACTGAAGCTTTCTTT
-	TRBV12-3/TRBV12-4	-	TRBJ1-1	CASSMGAEAEAFF	TGTGCCAGCAGTATGGGGGCTGAGGCTGAAGCTTTCTTT
few	TRBV15	TRBD1	TRBJ1-5	CATSRTGNSNQPQHF	TGTGCCACCAGTCGGACAGGGAATAGCAATCAGCCCCAGCATTTT
once	TRBV6-2/TRBV6-3	TRBD2	TRBJ2-1	CASSYIRGGNNEQFF	TGTGCCAGCAGTTACATACGGGGGGGCAACAATGAGCAGTTCTTC
-	TRBV7-2	TRBD2	TRBJ2-1	CASSLVGGSGRAWEQFF	TGTGCCAGCAGCTTAGTTGGAGGTAGCGGGAGGGCCTGGGAGCAGTTCTTC
few	TRBV29-1	TRBD2	TRBJ2-7	CSVEGGGLAGSYEQYF	TGCAGCGTTGAAGGGGGTGGACTAGCGGGAAGCTACGAGCAGTACTTC
many	TRBV12-3/TRBV12-4	-	TRBJ1-5	CASSFQQVSNQPQHF	TGTGCCAGCAGTTTCCAACAGGTTAGCAATCAGCCCCAGCATTTT
few	TRBV18	TRBD2	TRBJ2-3	CASSPPTSGFTDTQYF	TGTGCCAGCTCACCACCCACTAGCGGGTTCACAGATACGCAGTATTTT
few	TRBV28	-	TRBJ1-1	CASSRVSVAFF	TGTGCCAGCAGCCGAGTTAGCGTAGCTTTCTTT
-	TRBV4-3	-	TRBJ1-3	CASSQDGRAGNTIYF	TGCGCCAGCAGCCAAGATGGGAGGGCTGGAAACACCATATATTTT
many	TRBV20-1	-	TRBJ2-7	CSAPRDSAYEQYF	TGCAGTGCGCCCCGGGACTCGGCCTACGAGCAGTACTTC
many	TRBV5-1	TRBD1	TRBJ1-1	CASSYDRVVTEAFF	TGCGCCAGCAGTTACGACAGGGTGGTCACTGAAGCTTTCTTT
-	TRBV7-2	-	TRBJ2-5	CASSRRIVETQYF	TGTGCCAGCAGCAGAAGGATAGTGGAGACCCAGTACTTC
-	TRBV6-2/TRBV6-3	-	TRBJ2-7	CASMEAGLYEQYF	TGTGCCAGCATGGAGGCAGGGCTCTACGAGCAGTACTTC
many	TRBV5-1	-	TRBJ1-5	CASSLGDRYSNQPQHF	TGCGCCAGCAGCTTGGGAGACAGATATAGCAATCAGCCCCAGCATTTT
many	TRBV11-2	-	TRBJ2-1	CASSKTDVGSYNEQFF	TGTGCCAGCAGCAAGACCGATGTAGGCTCCTACAATGAGCAGTTCTTC
few	TRBV12-3/TRBV12-4	-	TRBJ1-4	CASSLSYRGGNEKLFF	TGTGCCAGCAGTTTGTCGTATCGGGGGGGGAATGAAAAACTGTTTTTT
few	TRBV18	-	TRBJ2-5	CASSPLIQETQYF	TGTGCCAGCTCACCTCTGATCCAAGAGACCCAGTACTTC
few	TRBV5-6	TRBD1	TRBJ1-1	CASSTTDRVRAFF	TGTGCCAGCAGCACGACCGACAGGGTTCGAGCTTTCTTT
-	TRBV29-1	TRBD1	TRBJ1-1	CSVGQGETQAFF	TGCAGCGTAGGACAGGGCGAGACTCAAGCTTTCTTT
-	TRBV11-2	-	TRBJ1-1	CASSSPPPQRQNTEAFF	TGTGCCAGCAGCTCTCCCCCTCCACAGAGACAGAACACTGAAGCTTTCTTT
-	TRBV20-1	-	TRBJ2-3	CSAMDRTTDTQYF	TGCAGTGCTATGGACAGAACCACAGATACGCAGTATTTT
-	TRBV5-1	-	TRBJ2-1	CASSSPPGAPYNEQFF	TGCGCCAGCAGCTCCCCGCCGGGGGCCCCGTACAATGAGCAGTTCTTC
-	TRBV6-1	-	TRBJ2-2	CASSPPLGGRNTGELFF	TGTGCCAGCAGTCCCCCCCTCGGGGGCCGGAACACCGGGGAGCTGTTTTTT
-	TRBV27	TRBD2	TRBJ2-3	CASRRDFAGARDTQYF	TGTGCCAGCCGAAGGGACTTTGCGGGAGCTAGAGATACGCAGTATTTT
-	TRBV5-1	-	TRBJ1-1	CASSSGWGFMNTEAFF	TGCGCCAGCAGCTCAGGGTGGGGGTTCATGAACACTGAAGCTTTCTTT
few	TRBV6-5	TRBD1	TRBJ1-4	CASSYMASGQFNEKLFF	TGTGCCAGCAGTTACATGGCGTCGGGACAGTTTAATGAAAAACTGTTTTTT
-	TRBV20-1	-	TRBJ2-5	CSAGLPGTGAQETQYF	TGCAGTGCTGGCCTGCCGGGGACCGGGGCCCAAGAGACCCAGTACTTC
-	TRBV6-5	TRBD2	TRBJ2-1	CASRSTSGRLDEQFF	TGTGCCAGCAGGTCCACCAGCGGGAGGCTTGATGAGCAGTTCTTC
few	TRBV5-5	-	TRBJ2-5	CASSFYPDQETQYF	TGTGCCAGCAGCTTTTACCCGGATCAAGAGACCCAGTACTTC
few	TRBV20-1	-	TRBJ1-2	CSARAQEGGGYGYTF	TGCAGTGCTAGAGCACAGGAGGGGGGCGGTTATGGCTACACCTTC
few	TRBV30	-	TRBJ1-2	CAWSVIHRGHHNYGYTF	TGTGCCTGGAGTGTAATCCATCGAGGACACCATAACTATGGCTACACCTTC
-	TRBV24-1	TRBD1	TRBJ2-1	CASSGTGSSYNEQFF	TGTGCCTCATCCGGGACAGGGAGCTCCTACAATGAGCAGTTCTTC
-	TRBV10-3	TRBD1	TRBJ2-5	CAISVGTGGAETQYF	TGTGCCATCAGTGTGGGGACAGGGGGCGCGGAGACCCAGTACTTC
many	TRBV6-6	TRBD1	TRBJ1-1	CASNAQGANTEAFF	TGTGCCAGCAACGCACAGGGGGCTAACACTGAAGCTTTCTTT
many	TRBV6-6	TRBD2	TRBJ2-1	CASSSLAGVGNEQFF	TGTGCCAGCAGCTCTCTAGCGGGAGTAGGTAATGAGCAGTTCTTC
many	TRBV3-1	TRBD2	TRBJ2-4	CASSPRTGTSGGAKNIQYF	TGTGCCAGCAGCCCAAGGACTGGGACTAGCGGGGGAGCCAAAAACATTCAGTACTTC
few	TRBV6-5	-	TRBJ1-5	CASSYSAGQPQHF	TGTGCCAGCAGTTACTCCGCAGGTCAGCCCCAGCATTTT
few	TRBV5-5	-	TRBJ1-4	CASSLISGAGSNEKLFF	TGTGCCAGCAGCTTGATAAGCGGGGCAGGCTCGAATGAAAAACTGTTTTTT